This T cell receptor (beta chain) comes out of a study of T-cell reconstitution after alpha-beta-depleted transplantation in children. Whole-study findings and limits: Hyperexpanded clones declined; after one year, newly produced T cells mostly supplied diversity. Several patients had high TCRbeta diversity at day 60; it came from surviving recipient T cells and thymic progenitors. The origin of alpha-beta T cells about two months after transplant was reportedly several hundred expanded graft clones.

Germline V gene lookup returns CDR1 MDHEN and CDR2 SYDVKM. The V and J ends lost 6 bases and 7 bases respectively, with 15 bases between them. This CDR3 comprises 13 residues. Preparation of the TCRbeta library used unique molecular identifiers. TCRdb reanalysed the PCR reads using MiXCR and keeps one entry per CDR3 protein. The sample lists some 110,000 distinct CDR3 sequences, under 13% seen once, with roughly a third in the top ten. With respect to this clonotype: Its antigen is still unknown.

The sequence came from a boy aged 2 to 10 with acute lymphoblastic leukemia, due to receive a stem cell transplant. The chain links TRBV28 to TRBJ1-2; possible D gene TRBD1, 5 bases. The material sequenced was PBMCs, taken before TCRalphabeta/CD19-depleted stem cell transplant. The CDR3 DNA sequence: TGTGCCAGCAGCTCTCAGGGCCCCCGTGGCTACACCTTC. Translating gives CASSSQGPRGYTF.